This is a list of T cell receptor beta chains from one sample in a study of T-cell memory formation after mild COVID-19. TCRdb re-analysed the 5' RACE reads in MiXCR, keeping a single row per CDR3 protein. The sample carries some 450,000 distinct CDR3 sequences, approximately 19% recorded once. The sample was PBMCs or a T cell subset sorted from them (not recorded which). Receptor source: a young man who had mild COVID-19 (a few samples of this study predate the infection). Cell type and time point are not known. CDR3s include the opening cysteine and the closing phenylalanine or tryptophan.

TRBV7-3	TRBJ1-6	CASAGDYNSPLHF
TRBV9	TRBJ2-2	CASSVWQDTGELFF
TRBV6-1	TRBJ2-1	CASRRTGVNEQFF
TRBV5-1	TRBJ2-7	CASSLGVTGAEQYF
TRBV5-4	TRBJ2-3	CASSHRDVGTDTQYF
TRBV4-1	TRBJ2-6	CASSQDTSPGANVLTF
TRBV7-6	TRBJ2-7	CASSVGQAKQYF
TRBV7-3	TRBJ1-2	CASSVDRGNGYTF
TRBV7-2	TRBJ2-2	CASNFQGPPNTGELFF
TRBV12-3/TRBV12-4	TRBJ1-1	CASSFQRGFMNTEAFF
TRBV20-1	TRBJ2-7	CSARDQAGGLYEQYF
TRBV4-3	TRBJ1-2	CASSQDPTQANYGYTF
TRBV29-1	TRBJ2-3	CSVELTSLSTDTQYF
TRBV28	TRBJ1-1	CASSLWFPRTNTEAFF
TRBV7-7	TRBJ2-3	CASSLAGGLGDTQYF
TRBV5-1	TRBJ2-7	CASSWGDDRISYEQYF
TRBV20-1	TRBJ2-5	CSAPLGTGQETQYF
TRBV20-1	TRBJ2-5	CSASWAVYQETQYF
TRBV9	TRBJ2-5	CASSKGGGATMPQETQYF
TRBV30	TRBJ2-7	CAGERGRDEQYF
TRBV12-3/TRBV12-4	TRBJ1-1	CASSLRTGGNTEAFF
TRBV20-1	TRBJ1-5	CSARRRGFSNQPQHF
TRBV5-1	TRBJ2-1	CASSNTGGQYNEQFF
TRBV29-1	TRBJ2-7	CSVVGNLEYEQYF
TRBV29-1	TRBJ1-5	CSVSGVGGGNQPQHF
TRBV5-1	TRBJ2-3	CASRYTDTQYF